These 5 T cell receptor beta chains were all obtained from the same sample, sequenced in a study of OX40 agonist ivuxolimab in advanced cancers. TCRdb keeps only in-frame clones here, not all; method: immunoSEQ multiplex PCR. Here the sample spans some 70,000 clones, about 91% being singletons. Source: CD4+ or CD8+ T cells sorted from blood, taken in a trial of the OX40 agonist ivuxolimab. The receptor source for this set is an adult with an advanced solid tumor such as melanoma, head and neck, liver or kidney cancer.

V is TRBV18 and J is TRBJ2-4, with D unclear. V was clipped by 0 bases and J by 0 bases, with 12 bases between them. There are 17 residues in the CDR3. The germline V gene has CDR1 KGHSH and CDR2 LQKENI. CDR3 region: CASSPPPVGLAKNIQYF. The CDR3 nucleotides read TGTGCCAGCTCACCACCGCCAGTTGGATTAGCCAAAAACATTCAGTACTTC.

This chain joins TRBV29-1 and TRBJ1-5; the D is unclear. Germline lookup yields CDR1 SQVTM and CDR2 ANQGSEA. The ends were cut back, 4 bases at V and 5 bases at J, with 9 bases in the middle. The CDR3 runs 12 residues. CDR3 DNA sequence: TGCAGCGTTGGGGCGAGGGATCAGCCCCAGCATTTT. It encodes CSVGARDQPQHF.

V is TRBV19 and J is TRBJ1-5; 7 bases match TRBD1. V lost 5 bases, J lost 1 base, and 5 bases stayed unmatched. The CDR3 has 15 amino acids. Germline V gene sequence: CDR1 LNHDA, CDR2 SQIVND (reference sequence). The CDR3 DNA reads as TGTGCCAGTAGTTCGGGACAGACCAGCAATCAGCCCCAGCATTTT. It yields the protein CASSSGQTSNQPQHF.

The CDR3 protein is CASSLSRGSNQPQHF. The CDR3 DNA reads TGTGCCAGCAGTTTATCGCGGGGTAGCAATCAGCCCCAGCATTTT. V usage is TRBV27 and J usage is TRBJ1-5; D unclear. The CDR3 totals 15 residues. V lost 0 bases, J lost 0 bases, and 6 bases lay in between. In germline, CDR1 is MNHEY, CDR2 SMNVEV (reference sequence).

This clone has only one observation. The CDR3 loop reads CASSWTGYYGYTF. CDR3 in DNA: TGTGCCAGCAGCTGGACCGGATACTATGGCTACACCTTC. The chain joins TRBV11-1 to TRBJ1-2; D ambiguous. Trimming cost V 4 bases and J 3 bases, with 9 bases left between them. The germline V gene has CDR1 SGHAT and CDR2 FQDESV (reference sequence). The CDR3 is 13 residues long. Together with reference TRBV11-1 and TRBJ1-2, the CDR3 gives the full variable domain: EAEVAQSPRYKITEKSQAVAFWCDPISGHATLYWYRQILGQGPELLVQFQDESVVDDSQLPKDRFSAERLKGVDSTLKIQPAELGDSAMYLCASSWTGYYGYTFGSGTRLTVV.